The 10 T cell receptor beta chains below come from one sample, sequenced in a study of blood T cell repertoires in COVID-19. Profiling relied on immunoSEQ multiplex PCR, and the TCRdb table lists in-frame clones only, not all of them. The profile shows roughly 60,000 clones, 55% to 75% of them singletons. The specimen was peripheral blood. These receptors all come from a woman in her 70s with COVID-19, enrolled during active disease.

The chain combines TRBV19 with TRBJ1-2; D not resolved. The CDR3 is made up of 13 amino acids. Germline loops: CDR1 LNHDA, CDR2 SQIVND (reference sequence). Trimming left V 5 bases short and J 2 bases short, with 9 bases between. The CDR3 DNA is TGTGCCAGTAGTCTGTCACAGAACTATGGCTACACCTTC. This encodes CASSLSQNYGYTF.

This chain links TRBV2 with TRBJ2-3, with unresolved D. Germline V gene data show CDR1 as SNHLY and CDR2 as FYNNEI. This CDR3 is 13 amino acids long. Trimming removed 6 bases from V and 4 bases from J, with 11 bases in between. The CDR3 nucleotides read TGTGCCAGCAGCCCAGAAGTTTCAGATACGCAGTATTTT. Amino acids: CASSPEVSDTQYF. Full variable domain (missing parts from reference TRBV2 and TRBJ2-3): EPEVTQTPSHQVTQMGQEVILRCVPISNHLYFYWYRQILGQKVEFLVSFYNNEISEKSEIFDDQFSVERPDGSNFTLKIRSTKLEDSAMYFCASSPEVSDTQYFGPGTRLTVL.

V gene TRBV12-3 or TRBV12-4 combines with J gene TRBJ1-6; 7 positions match TRBD1. With 7 bases clipped from V and 9 bases from J, the junction kept 6 bases outside the gene matches. The length of the CDR3 is 13 residues. The CDR3 sequence is CASTGTASSPLHF. The CDR3 DNA is TGTGCCAGCACAGGGACAGCGAGTTCACCCCTCCACTTT.

The chain carries TRBV13 and TRBJ2-3, with 10 bases aligning to TRBD1. Germline V CDR1 and CDR2: PRHDT, FYEKMQ (reference sequence). V dropped 5 bases and J dropped 3; count of bases not matched to a gene: 2. CDR3 size: 14 residues. The CDR3, as DNA: TGTGCCAGCAGCGCGGGACAGGGGACAGATACGCAGTATTTT. The encoded protein is CASSAGQGTDTQYF.

The chain is built from TRBV18 and TRBJ2-1; 14 positions agree with TRBD2. V gave up 4 bases and J gave up 0 bases; unmatched junction bases: 5. Germline assignment: CDR1 KGHSH and CDR2 LQKENI. The CDR3 covers 18 residues. This chain's CDR3 is CASSLGTSGRPSYNEQFF. In DNA form, the CDR3 reads TGTGCCAGCTCACTCGGGACTAGCGGGAGACCCTCCTACAATGAGCAGTTCTTC.

The chain has TRBV19 and TRBJ2-7, with 7 positions matching TRBD1. The trim removed 1 base at V and 3 bases at J, leaving 3 bases unmatched. CDR3 length: 14 amino acids. CDR1 is LNHDA and CDR2 is SQIVND in the germline V gene (reference sequence). Here the CDR3 reads CASSIGHRGYEQYF. DNA for the CDR3: TGTGCCAGTAGTATAGGCCACAGGGGCTACGAGCAGTACTTC.

This clone was counted only a few times. J is TRBJ2-1 and V is TRBV11-3, with 9 positions matching TRBD2. Trimming took 3 bases from V and 7 from J; bases not matched to a gene: 10. Germline assignment: CDR1 SGHNT and CDR2 YENEEA. This CDR3 has 16 amino acids. The DNA for the CDR3 is TGTGCCAGCAGCTTTCCCCGGCGCGGGAGGGCGAATGAGCAGTTCTTC. Its protein is CASSFPRRGRANEQFF. The full variable domain, rest sourced from reference TRBV11-3 and TRBJ2-1, is EAGVVQSPRYKIIEKKQPVAFWCNPISGHNTLYWYLQNLGQGPELLIRYENEEAVDDSQLPKDRFSAERLKGVDSTLKIQPAELGDSAVYLCASSFPRRGRANEQFFGPGTRLTVL.

This clone turned up a few times. V gene TRBV7-9 combines with J gene TRBJ2-7; TRBD1 aligns across 7 bases. Germline loops: CDR1 SEHNR, CDR2 FQNEAQ (reference sequence). V shed 5 bases and J 3 bases; nucleotides not matched to a gene: 7. The CDR3 totals 14 residues. The CDR3 sequence: CASSADRPVYEQYV. DNA of the CDR3: TGTGCCAGCAGCGCGGACAGGCCCGTCTACGAGCAGTACGTC.

This clone occurred a few times. The rearrangement links TRBV6-2 or TRBV6-3 to TRBJ1-1; a possible D gene is TRBD1 (5 bases). The CDR3 sequence is 15 residues long. CDR1 and CDR2 (germline): MNHEY, SVGEGT. V lost 5 bases to trimming and J lost 0 bases, with 13 bases between them. As DNA, the CDR3 is TGTGCCAGCAGTGCCAGACAGTCCTTGAACACTGAAGCTTTCTTT. Amino acid sequence: CASSARQSLNTEAFF.

The V call is TRBV4-3, the J call TRBJ2-1; TRBD2 agrees at 8 bases. V was clipped by 0 bases and J by 15 bases; unmatched bases: 16. Germline lookup yields CDR1 LGHNA and CDR2 YSLEER. The CDR3 is made up of 16 amino acids. The CDR3 region has the DNA TGCGCCAGCAGCCAAGATGGCGCGGGAGGAGCGGGAGTCAGGTTCTTC. This encodes CASSQDGAGGAGVRFF.